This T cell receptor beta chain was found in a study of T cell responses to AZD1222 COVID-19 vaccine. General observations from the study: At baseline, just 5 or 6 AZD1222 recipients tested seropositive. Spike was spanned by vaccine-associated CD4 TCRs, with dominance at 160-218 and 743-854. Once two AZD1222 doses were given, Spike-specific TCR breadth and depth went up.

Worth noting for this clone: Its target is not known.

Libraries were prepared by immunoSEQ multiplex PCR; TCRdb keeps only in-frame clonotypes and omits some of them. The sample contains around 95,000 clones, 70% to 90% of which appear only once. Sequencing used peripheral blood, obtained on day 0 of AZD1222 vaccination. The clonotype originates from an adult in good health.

The CDR3 coding sequence is TGCGCCAGCAGCCAAGAACCCGGACAGGGAGGTGAAAAACTGTTTTTT. This sequence encodes CASSQEPGQGGEKLFF. The chain combines TRBV4-3 with TRBJ1-4, with 8 bases fitting TRBD1. The CDR3 contains 16 residues. Germline V gene lookup returns CDR1 LGHNA and CDR2 YSLEER. V dropped 0 bases and J dropped 7; count of bases not matched to a gene: 7.